These 17 T cell receptor beta chains were all obtained from the same sample, sequenced in a study of post-analysis software for immune sequencing data. General study results and limits: The five TRBV segments detected at higher frequency in patients than in controls included TRBV5-6, TRBV5-1 and TRBV20-1.

For these TCRs, the target antigens are not known. The TCR beta cDNA libraries carried unique molecular identifiers. TCRdb itself ran the PCR reads through MiXCR, one entry per CDR3 protein. This table has approximately 730,000 distinct CDR3 sequences, approximately 44% appearing once. Sequencing was carried out using blood. The receptors were sampled from a girl between 10 and 17 years old with multiple sclerosis.

This chain joins TRBV5-1 and TRBJ2-1; possibly TRBD2 for D (6 bases). V lost 0 bases, J lost 8 bases, and 9 bases lay in between. Germline-derived CDR1 and CDR2 are SGHRS and YFSETQ. The CDR3 spans 13 residues. The CDR3 DNA is TGCGCCAGCAGCTTGGCGGGAGTCTATGAGCAGTTCTTC. This codes for CASSLAGVYEQFF.

Only one count was recorded for this clonotype. The chain employs TRBV7-6 and TRBJ1-1; TRBD1 matches at 7 bases. The CDR3 runs to 17 residues. Germline CDR1 is SGHVS and CDR2 is FNYEAQ. Losses at the gene ends were 5 bases for V and 0 bases for J; bases not matched to a gene: 12. This chain's CDR3 is CASSLSGTEVLNTEAFF. Written as DNA, the CDR3 is TGTGCCAGCAGCCTTTCCGGGACAGAAGTTTTGAACACTGAAGCTTTCTTT. Full variable domain (rest looked up from reference TRBV7-6 and TRBJ1-1): GAGVSQSPRYKVTKRGQDVALRCDPISGHVSLYWYRQALGQGPEFLTYFNYEAQQDKSGLPNDRFSAERPEGSISTLTIQRTEQRDSAMYRCASSLSGTEVLNTEAFFGQGTRLTVV.

The chain has TRBV20-1 and TRBJ1-4; a weak D match, TRBD1 (5 bases). The germline V gene has CDR1 DFQATT and CDR2 SNEGSKA (reference sequence). This CDR3 has 12 residues. V was clipped by 5 bases and J by 8 bases, with 12 bases between them. The CDR3 bases are TGCAGTGCTGTACTAAGGGGAGAAAAACTGTTTTTT. Amino acid sequence: CSAVLRGEKLFF.

The chain is built from TRBV20-1 and TRBJ2-1; 10 bases agree with TRBD1. CDR1 is DFQATT and CDR2 is SNEGSKA in the germline V gene (reference sequence). V shed 1 base, J shed 0 bases, and the junction held 6 bases outside the gene matches. The CDR3 consists of 17 residues. The CDR3: CSARGQGAPSSYNEQFF. The CDR3 DNA reads as TGCAGTGCTAGAGGACAGGGGGCGCCGAGCTCCTACAATGAGCAGTTCTTC.

This chain joins TRBV5-5 and TRBJ2-7, with no clear D. Trimming shortened V by 1 base and J by 6 bases, and 14 bases separated the two germline ends. The germline V gene encodes CDR1 SGHKS and CDR2 YYEKEE (reference sequence). This CDR3 region has 14 residues. The CDR3 nucleotides read TGTGCCAGCAGCTTGACCCACTTTATCCGCGAGCAGTACTTC. Protein product: CASSLTHFIREQYF.

This clonotype has only a few counts. This rearrangement joins TRBV6-6 to TRBJ2-3; D is unresolved. This CDR3 comprises 13 residues. Germline CDR1 reads MNHNY; CDR2 reads SVGAGI (reference sequence). V was clipped by 3 bases and J by 3 bases, with 7 bases between them. The CDR3 coding sequence is TGTGCCAGCAGTTATAAAGGGACAGATACGCAGTATTTT. This encodes CASSYKGTDTQYF.

The V gene is TRBV11-3, the J gene TRBJ1-1; 8 bases agree with TRBD1. The CDR3 has 16 amino acids. Germline assignment: CDR1 SGHNT and CDR2 YENEEA. V shed 0 bases, J shed 5 bases, and the junction held 8 bases outside the gene matches. Here the CDR3 DNA reads TGTGCCAGCAGCTTAGATTCCCCGGACAGGGTAACTGAAGCTTTCTTT. Amino acids: CASSLDSPDRVTEAFF. The whole variable domain, filled in from reference TRBV11-3 and TRBJ1-1, reads EAGVVQSPRYKIIEKKQPVAFWCNPISGHNTLYWYLQNLGQGPELLIRYENEEAVDDSQLPKDRFSAERLKGVDSTLKIQPAELGDSAVYLCASSLDSPDRVTEAFFGQGTRLTVV.

The J gene is TRBJ2-5, the V gene TRBV20-1, with 7 nucleotides matching TRBD2. The J segment lost 7 bases and the V segment lost 6 bases, leaving 8 bases of the junction unmatched. The CDR3 spans 12 residues. Per the germline V gene, CDR1 is DFQATT and CDR2 is SNEGSKA (reference sequence). CDR3 amino acids: CSAIGTKGTQYF. For the CDR3, the DNA is TGCAGTGCCATAGGGACTAAAGGGACCCAGTACTTC.

This chain links TRBV4-2 with TRBJ2-4, with a possible D match to TRBD2 (5 bases). The ends were cut back, 2 bases at V and 13 bases at J, with 15 bases in the middle. Germline lookup yields CDR1 LGHNA and CDR2 YNFKEQ. This CDR3 is built from 13 residues. The CDR3: CASSQYTFREQYF. For the CDR3, the DNA is TGTGCCAGCAGCCAATACACCTTTAGGGAGCAGTACTTC.

This clonotype was observed a single time. The V gene is TRBV5-1, the J gene TRBJ2-7, with 8 bases aligning to TRBD1. J gave up 6 bases and V 4 bases, and 12 bases lay outside the gene matches. CDR1 is SGHRS, CDR2 YFSETQ, per germline. The length of the CDR3 is 15 residues. The CDR3 DNA reads TGCGCCAGCAGCCAACGGGACAGGTATTCTGCCGAGCAGTACTTC. Amino acid sequence: CASSQRDRYSAEQYF.

Comment on this clonotype: One end of the junction varies from germline; a read error may be responsible. V gene TRBV7-7 combines with J gene TRBJ2-3; 9 bases align to TRBD2. This CDR3 has 16 residues. Germline V CDR1 and CDR2: SSHAT, FNYEAQ (reference sequence). CDR3 nucleotide sequence: TGTGCTAGCAGCCCTTCTGGGACTAGCAGCACAGATACGCAGTATTTT. This sequence encodes CASSPSGTSSTDTQYF.

This clonotype was observed a few times. V is TRBV5-1 and J is TRBJ2-3, with TRBD2 matching 13 bases. Germline CDR1 SGHRS, CDR2 YFSETQ. The J segment lost 6 bases and the V segment lost 4 bases, leaving 5 bases of the junction unmatched. The CDR3 extends over 15 amino acids. In DNA, the CDR3 is TGCGCCAGCAGCGCCCGGACTAGCGGGAGTGATACGCAGTATTTT. Its translation is CASSARTSGSDTQYF.

V and J are TRBV27 and TRBJ1-5; D is unclear. The CDR3 loop spans 17 amino acids. Trimming took off 5 bases at V and 0 bases at J, with 17 bases between the two ends. Germline CDR1 is MNHEY and CDR2 is SMNVEV (reference sequence). This CDR3 reads CASSPLEGIYSNQPQHF. The CDR3 DNA sequence: TGTGCCAGCAGTCCCCTCGAGGGAATTTATAGCAATCAGCCCCAGCATTTT.

This clonotype was counted only a few times. V usage is TRBV6-1 and J usage is TRBJ2-5; TRBD1 matches at 10 bases. The tail of the sequence fits TRBJ2-7 better, so the J call may be wrong. The V gene's germline CDR1 is MNHNS and CDR2 SASEGT. This CDR3 has 14 amino acids. CDR3 residues: CASSWDRGIYEQYF. CDR3 nucleotide sequence: TGTGCCAGCAGCTGGGACAGGGGAATATACGAGCAGTACTTC.

In this sample, this clonotype turned up a few times. The chain recombines TRBV6-5 with TRBJ1-1, with D possibly matching TRBD1 (5 bases). The CDR3 is 13 amino acids. V dropped 2 bases and J dropped 7 bases, with 11 bases sitting between them. CDR1 and CDR2 from the germline V gene are MNHEY and SVGAGI. CDR3 DNA: TGTGCCAGCAGTTACGACAGACCGGGTGAAGCTTTCTTT. Translating gives CASSYDRPGEAFF.

J is TRBJ2-3 and V is TRBV4-1, with 7 bases identical to TRBD2. CDR3 length equals 16 residues. The germline V gene encodes CDR1 MGHRA and CDR2 YSYEKL. The ends lost 0 bases at V and 0 bases at J; junction bases unmatched: 3. Here the CDR3 reads CASSQDASGSTDTQYF. CDR3 in DNA: TGCGCCAGCAGCCAAGATGCTAGCGGTAGCACAGATACGCAGTATTTT.

As regards this clonotype: It may be a read error: a sequence one base away is much more abundant. This sequence joins TRBV13 and TRBJ2-3; the D is unclear. Germline V CDR1 and CDR2: PRHDT, FYEKMQ (reference sequence). The CDR3 has 12 amino acids. Here the CDR3 reads CASSSYTDTRYF. In nucleotides, the CDR3 is TGTGCCAGCAGCTCCTACACAGATACGCGGTATTTT.